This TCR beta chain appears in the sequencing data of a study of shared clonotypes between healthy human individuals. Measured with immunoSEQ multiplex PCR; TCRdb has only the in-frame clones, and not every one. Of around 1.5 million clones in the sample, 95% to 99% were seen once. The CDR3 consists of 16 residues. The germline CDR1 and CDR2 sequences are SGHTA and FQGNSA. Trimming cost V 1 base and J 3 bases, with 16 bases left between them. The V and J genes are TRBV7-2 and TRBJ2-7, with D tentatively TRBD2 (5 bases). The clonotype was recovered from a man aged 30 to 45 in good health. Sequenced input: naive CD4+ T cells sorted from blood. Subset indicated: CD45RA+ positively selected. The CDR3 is CASSLGPSPKLYEQYF. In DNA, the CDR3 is TGTGCCAGCAGCTTAGGGCCTAGCCCAAAACTCTACGAGCAGTACTTC.